The rows below give T cell receptor beta chains drawn from one sample of a study of blood T cell repertoires in COVID-19. Profiling relied on immunoSEQ multiplex PCR, and the TCRdb table lists in-frame clones only, not all of them. The data contain fewer than 350,000 clones, about 83% of them seen just once; the ten biggest clones take up 6% to 7%. Input material: PBMCs or T cells enriched from blood (not recorded which). The receptors come from a woman in her forties who had recovered from COVID-19. The conserved cysteine and the conserved F or W are not part of the CDR3 here.

length: 12
J: TRBJ2-1
V: TRBV11-2
CDR3: ASSLAGAGGGRF

length: 8
J: TRBJ1-1
V: TRBV20-1
CDR3: SERGSEAF

length: 13
J: TRBJ2-7
V: TRBV2
CDR3: ASSDKGAGSYEQY

length: 14
J: TRBJ2-1
V: TRBV20-1
CDR3: SASLGRSPPYNEQF

length: 15
J: TRBJ2-2
V: TRBV7-2
CDR3: ASSTLAGGGNTGELF

length: 14
J: TRBJ2-3
V: TRBV3-1/TRBV3-2
CDR3: ASSSHRGTSTDTQY

length: 13
J: TRBJ2-7
V: TRBV2
CDR3: ASSDSGTGGREQY

length: 15
J: TRBJ1-3
V: TRBV4-1
CDR3: ASSQDQGPSSGNTIY

length: 11
J: TRBJ1-5
V: TRBV5-1
CDR3: ASCVGGSQPQH

length: 11
J: TRBJ1-5
V: TRBV7-3
CDR3: ASSQGSGQPQH

length: 12
J: TRBJ2-7
V: TRBV14
CDR3: ASSQNSGPLGQY

length: 10
J: TRBJ2-7
V: TRBV25-1
CDR3: ASGSGRGEQY

length: 13
J: TRBJ2-1
V: TRBV28
CDR3: ASSPSGRGSNEQF

length: 11
J: TRBJ2-1
V: TRBV7-3
CDR3: ASSDAGSLKQF

length: 12
J: TRBJ1-1
V: TRBV14
CDR3: ASSQEIGRTEAF

length: 12
J: TRBJ2-7
V: TRBV19
CDR3: ASSTLGTAYEQY

length: 13
J: TRBJ2-1
V: TRBV28
CDR3: ASSLGTGFNNEQF

length: 13
J: TRBJ2-5
V: TRBV5-1
CDR3: ASSEGQMYQETQY

length: 13
J: TRBJ2-3
V: TRBV5-1
CDR3: ASSLTSGSTDTQY

length: 10
J: TRBJ1-5
V: TRBV19
CDR3: ASMADNQPQH

length: 12
J: TRBJ1-1
V: TRBV13
CDR3: ASSWDRVDTEAF

length: 10
J: TRBJ1-1
V: TRBV28
CDR3: ASSLLRGEAF

length: 10
J: TRBJ2-3
V: TRBV5-1
CDR3: ASSADLYTQY

length: 13
J: TRBJ2-2
V: TRBV27
CDR3: ASRRDRVGYGELF

length: 10
J: TRBJ1-6
V: TRBV18
CDR3: ASSLNNSPLH

length: 11
J: TRBJ2-5
V: TRBV19
CDR3: ASSSDRKETQY

length: 11
J: TRBJ2-1
V: TRBV6-5
CDR3: AVGSTTLNEQF

length: 14
J: TRBJ2-3
V: TRBV7-2
CDR3: ASSLVPGGSTDTQY

length: 11
J: TRBJ2-7
V: TRBV28
CDR3: ASSWLAAYEQY

length: 13
J: TRBJ2-3
V: TRBV14
CDR3: ASSRLGLGPDTQY

length: 14
J: TRBJ2-7
V: TRBV5-1
CDR3: ASSLAGTSGSHEQY

length: 13
J: TRBJ1-1
V: TRBV7-9
CDR3: ASSSGTWRNTEAF

length: 14
J: TRBJ2-3
V: TRBV5-1
CDR3: ASSRGLAGETDTQY

length: 12
J: TRBJ2-7
V: TRBV18
CDR3: ASRPSGSHYEQY

length: 12
J: TRBJ2-7
V: TRBV3-1/TRBV3-2
CDR3: ASSLEGGAKEQY